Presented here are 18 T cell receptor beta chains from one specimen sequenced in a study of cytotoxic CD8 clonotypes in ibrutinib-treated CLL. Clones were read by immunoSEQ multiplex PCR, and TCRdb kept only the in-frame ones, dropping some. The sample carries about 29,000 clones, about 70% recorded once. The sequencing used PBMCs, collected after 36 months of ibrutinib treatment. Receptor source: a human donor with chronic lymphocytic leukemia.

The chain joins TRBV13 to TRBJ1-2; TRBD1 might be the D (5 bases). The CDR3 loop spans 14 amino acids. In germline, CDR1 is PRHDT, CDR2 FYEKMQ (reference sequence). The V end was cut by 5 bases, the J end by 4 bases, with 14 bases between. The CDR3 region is CASSRSGGGYGYTF. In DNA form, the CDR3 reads TGTGCCAGCAGCCGAAGCGGGGGAGGCTATGGCTACACCTTC.

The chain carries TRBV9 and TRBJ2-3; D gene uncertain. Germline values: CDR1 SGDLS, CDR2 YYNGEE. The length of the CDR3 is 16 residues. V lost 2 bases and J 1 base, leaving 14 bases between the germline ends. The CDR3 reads CASSVASWVGTDTQYF. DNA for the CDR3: TGTGCCAGCAGCGTGGCGAGTTGGGTGGGCACAGATACGCAGTATTTT. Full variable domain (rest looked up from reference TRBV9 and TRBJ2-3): DSGVTQTPKHLITATGQRVTLRCSPRSGDLSVYWYQQSLDQGLQFLIQYYNGEERAKGNILERFSAQQFPDLHSELNLSSLELGDSALYFCASSVASWVGTDTQYFGPGTRLTVL.

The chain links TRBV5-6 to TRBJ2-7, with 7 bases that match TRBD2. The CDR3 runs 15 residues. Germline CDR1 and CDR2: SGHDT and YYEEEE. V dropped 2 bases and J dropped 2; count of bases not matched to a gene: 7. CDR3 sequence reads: CASSFIDREAYEQYF. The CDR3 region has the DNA TGTGCCAGCAGCTTCATCGACCGGGAGGCCTACGAGCAGTACTTC.

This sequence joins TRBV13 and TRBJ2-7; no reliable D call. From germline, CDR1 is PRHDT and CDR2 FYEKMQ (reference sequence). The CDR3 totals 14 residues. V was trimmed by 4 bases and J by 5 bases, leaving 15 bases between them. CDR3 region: CASSSQGPTHEQYF. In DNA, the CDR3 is TGTGCCAGCAGCTCCCAAGGGCCTACCCACGAGCAGTACTTC.

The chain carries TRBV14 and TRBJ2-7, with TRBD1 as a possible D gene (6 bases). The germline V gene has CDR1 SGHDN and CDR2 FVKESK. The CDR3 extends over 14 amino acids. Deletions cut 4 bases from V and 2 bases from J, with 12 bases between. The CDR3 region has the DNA TGTGCCAGCAGCCGAGCTACAGGGACCTACGAGCAGTACTTC. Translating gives CASSRATGTYEQYF.

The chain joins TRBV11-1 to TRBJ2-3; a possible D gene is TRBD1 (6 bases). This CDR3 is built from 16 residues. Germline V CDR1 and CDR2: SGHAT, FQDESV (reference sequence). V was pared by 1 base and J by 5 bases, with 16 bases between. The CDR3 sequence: CASSLGSGHPGDTQYF. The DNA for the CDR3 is TGTGCCAGCAGCTTAGGGTCGGGACACCCTGGAGATACGCAGTATTTT.

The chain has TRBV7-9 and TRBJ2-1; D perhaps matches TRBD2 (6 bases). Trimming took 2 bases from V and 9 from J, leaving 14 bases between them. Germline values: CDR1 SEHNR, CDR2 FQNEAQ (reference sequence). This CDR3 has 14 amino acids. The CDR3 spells CASSLTGDYREQFF. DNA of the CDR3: TGTGCCAGCAGCTTAACGGGGGATTACCGTGAGCAGTTCTTC.

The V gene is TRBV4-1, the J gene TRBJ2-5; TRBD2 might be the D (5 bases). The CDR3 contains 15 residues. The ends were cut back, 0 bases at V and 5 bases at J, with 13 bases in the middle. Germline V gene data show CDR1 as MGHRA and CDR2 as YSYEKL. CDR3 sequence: CASSQDGLGGETQYF. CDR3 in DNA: TGCGCCAGCAGCCAAGACGGCCTAGGAGGTGAGACCCAGTACTTC.

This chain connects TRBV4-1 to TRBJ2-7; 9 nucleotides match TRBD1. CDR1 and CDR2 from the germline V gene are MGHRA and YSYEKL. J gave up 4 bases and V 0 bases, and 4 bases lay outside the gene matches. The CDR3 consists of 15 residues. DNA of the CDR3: TGCGCCAGCAGCCAAGAGGGGGACAGGGCATACGAGCAGTACTTC. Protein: CASSQEGDRAYEQYF.

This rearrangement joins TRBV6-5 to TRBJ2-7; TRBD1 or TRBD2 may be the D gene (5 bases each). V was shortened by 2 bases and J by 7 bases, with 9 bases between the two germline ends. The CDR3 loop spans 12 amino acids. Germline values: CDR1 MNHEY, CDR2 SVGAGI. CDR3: CASSYGDGEQYF. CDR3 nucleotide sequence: TGTGCCAGCAGTTACGGGGACGGGGAGCAGTACTTC.

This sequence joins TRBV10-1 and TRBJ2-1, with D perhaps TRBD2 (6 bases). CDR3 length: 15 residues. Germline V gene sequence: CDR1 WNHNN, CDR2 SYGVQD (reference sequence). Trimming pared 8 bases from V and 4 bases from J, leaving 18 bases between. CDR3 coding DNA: TGCGCCAGCGGCCCCTTTAGCGGTCCATACAATGAGCAGTTCTTC. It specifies CASGPFSGPYNEQFF.

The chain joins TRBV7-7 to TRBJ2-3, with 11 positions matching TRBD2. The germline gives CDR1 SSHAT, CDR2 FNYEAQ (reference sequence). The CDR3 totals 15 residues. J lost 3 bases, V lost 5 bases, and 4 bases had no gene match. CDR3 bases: TGTGCCAGCAGCCCTAGCGGGGGGTTAACAGATACGCAGTATTTT. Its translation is CASSPSGGLTDTQYF.

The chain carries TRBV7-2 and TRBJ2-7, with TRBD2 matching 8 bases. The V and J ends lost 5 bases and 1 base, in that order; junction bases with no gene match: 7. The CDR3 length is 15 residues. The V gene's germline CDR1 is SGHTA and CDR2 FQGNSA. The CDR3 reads CASSPIGLASYEQYF. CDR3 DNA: TGTGCCAGCAGCCCTATCGGACTAGCTTCCTACGAGCAGTACTTC.

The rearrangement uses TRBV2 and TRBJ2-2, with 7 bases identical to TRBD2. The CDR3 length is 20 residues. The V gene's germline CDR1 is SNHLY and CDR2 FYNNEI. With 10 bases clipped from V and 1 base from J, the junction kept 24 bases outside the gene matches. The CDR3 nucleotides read TGTGCCATCCACACTCGGGCGGGGGACCAAATTTTACGGAACACCGGGGAGCTGTTTTTT. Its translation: CAIHTRAGDQILRNTGELFF.

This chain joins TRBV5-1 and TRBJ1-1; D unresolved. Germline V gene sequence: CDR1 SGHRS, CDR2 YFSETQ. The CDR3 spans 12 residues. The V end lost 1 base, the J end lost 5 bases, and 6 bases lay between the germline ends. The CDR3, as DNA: TGCGCCAGCAGCTTGTCGGGGACTGAAGCTTTCTTT. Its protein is CASSLSGTEAFF.

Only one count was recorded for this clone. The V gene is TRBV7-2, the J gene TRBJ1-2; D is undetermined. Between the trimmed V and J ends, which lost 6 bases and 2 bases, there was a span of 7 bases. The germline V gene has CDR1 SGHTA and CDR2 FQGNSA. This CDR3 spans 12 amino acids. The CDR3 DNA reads TGTGCCAGCAGTAAATACAACTATGGCTACACCTTC. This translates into CASSKYNYGYTF.

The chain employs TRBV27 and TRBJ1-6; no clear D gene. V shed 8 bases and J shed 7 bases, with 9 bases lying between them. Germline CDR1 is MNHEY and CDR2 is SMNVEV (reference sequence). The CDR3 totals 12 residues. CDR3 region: CASRRPNSPLHF. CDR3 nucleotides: TGTGCCAGCCGGAGGCCCAATTCACCCCTCCACTTT.

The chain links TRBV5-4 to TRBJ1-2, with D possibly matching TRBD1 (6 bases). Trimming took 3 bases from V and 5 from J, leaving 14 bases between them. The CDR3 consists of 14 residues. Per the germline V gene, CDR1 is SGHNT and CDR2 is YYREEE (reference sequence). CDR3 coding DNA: TGTGCCAGCAGCTCCAGGGGAAGCGGGTATGGCTACACCTTC. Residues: CASSSRGSGYGYTF.